This T cell receptor (beta chain) was sequenced during a study of lymphopenia after photon versus proton radiotherapy. Study-level points and caveats: Oligoclonal CD8+ Temra expansion after nadir drove photon patients' diversity drop. Post-nadir TCR diversity decline inversely tracked overall survival among those who died. Authors raise, but do not show, better survival with proton therapy. Photon-treated patients lost naive T cells and TCR diversity; proton-treated stayed stable.

Regarding this clone: Antigen: not known.

Method: immunoSEQ multiplex PCR; TCRdb's copy keeps in-frame clones and lacks some. The data show roughly 30,000 clones, 65% to 85% seen once. Material: peripheral blood, obtained from a patient treated with photon-based radiotherapy. The clonotype was recovered from a man aged 45-60 years with gastric cancer.

The CDR3 protein is CASSWGQVQETQYF. Written as DNA, the CDR3 is TGTGCCAGCAGCTGGGGACAGGTCCAAGAGACCCAGTACTTC. The V gene is TRBV5-8, the J gene TRBJ2-5, with 8 positions matching TRBD1. Germline-derived CDR1 and CDR2 are SGHTS and YDEGEE. Trimming removed 3 bases from V and 1 base from J; junction bases left unmatched: 2. The CDR3 is made up of 14 amino acids.